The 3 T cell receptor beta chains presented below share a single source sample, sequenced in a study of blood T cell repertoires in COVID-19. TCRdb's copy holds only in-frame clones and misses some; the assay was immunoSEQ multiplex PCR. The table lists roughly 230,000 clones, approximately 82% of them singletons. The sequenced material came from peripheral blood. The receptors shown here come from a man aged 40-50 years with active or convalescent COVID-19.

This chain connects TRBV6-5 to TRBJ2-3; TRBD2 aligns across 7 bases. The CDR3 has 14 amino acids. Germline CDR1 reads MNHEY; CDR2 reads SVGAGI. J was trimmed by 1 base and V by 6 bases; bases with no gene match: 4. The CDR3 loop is CASSLTSGTDTQYF. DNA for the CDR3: TGTGCCAGCAGCCTTACTAGCGGCACAGATACGCAGTATTTT.

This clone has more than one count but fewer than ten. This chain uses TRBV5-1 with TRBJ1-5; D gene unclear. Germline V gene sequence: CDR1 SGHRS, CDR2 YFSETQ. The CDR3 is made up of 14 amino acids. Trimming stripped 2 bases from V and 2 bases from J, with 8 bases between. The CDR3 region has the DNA TGCGCCAGCAGCTTAGGCGCGGGCAATCAGCCCCAGCATTTT. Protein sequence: CASSLGAGNQPQHF.

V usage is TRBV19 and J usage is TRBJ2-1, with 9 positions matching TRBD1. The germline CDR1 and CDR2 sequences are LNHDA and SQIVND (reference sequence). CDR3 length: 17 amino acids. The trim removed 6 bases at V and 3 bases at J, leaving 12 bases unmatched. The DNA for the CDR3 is TGTGCCAGTAGGGAAAAACCGGGACAGGGCCGCTACAATGAGCAGTTCTTC. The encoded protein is CASREKPGQGRYNEQFF.